The rows below give T cell receptor beta chains drawn from one sample of a study of blood T cells in healthy people across ages. TCRdb fed the 5' RACE reads into MiXCR, producing one record per CDR3 protein. This table has 1.8 million or so distinct CDR3 sequences, 35% to 50% appearing once. The sequencing input was blood. The receptor source for this set is a human donor in good health. The CDR3 runs from the conserved cysteine through the conserved F or W. Fields, in order: J gene, D gene, V gene, clone size, CDR3 DNA, CDR3 protein. A D gene is named only where the DNA matches it firmly. Expanded clones get a size class; other rows say once, few or many, or leave the size out.

TRBJ1-2 | NA | TRBV4-2 | NA | TGTGCCAGCAGCCAAGATGCGCAGGCCTCCTATGGCTACACCTTC | CASSQDAQASYGYTF
TRBJ1-2 | NA | TRBV20-1 | NA | TGCAGTGCTAGAGAGGGGGCAGGGTTGGGCTACACCTTC | CSAREGAGLGYTF
TRBJ2-1 | TRBD2 | TRBV12-3/TRBV12-4 | NA | TGTGCCAGCAGTTGGGGGCGGGGGGTGGGCAATGAGCAGTTCTTC | CASSWGRGVGNEQFF
TRBJ2-5 | NA | TRBV4-3 | few | TGCGCCAGCAGCCAAGTCCTAGCACGTCGAGAGACCCAGTACTTC | CASSQVLARRETQYF
TRBJ1-5 | NA | TRBV5-6 | NA | TGTGCCAGCAGCATCGGACGACAGCCCCAGCATTTT | CASSIGRQPQHF
TRBJ1-2 | NA | TRBV12-3/TRBV12-4 | NA | TGTGCCAGCAGTTTCAGCCCTCTTAACTATGGCTACACCTTC | CASSFSPLNYGYTF
TRBJ2-1 | NA | TRBV4-3 | NA | TGCGCCAGCAGCCAAGTGACAGTAGTCGGCAGTGAGCAGTTCTTC | CASSQVTVVGSEQFF
TRBJ2-7 | NA | TRBV20-1 | NA | TGCAGTGCTAGAGATCAAACGTTCACCTACGAGCAGTACTTC | CSARDQTFTYEQYF
TRBJ2-4 | TRBD2 | TRBV7-9 | NA | TGTGCCAGCAGCGAGGGGCTAGCGGTAAATCAGTACTTC | CASSEGLAVNQYF
TRBJ1-1 | NA | TRBV7-2 | few | TGTGCCAGCAGACCCGGGGGGGGAAGCGACACTGAAGCTTTCTTT | CASRPGGGSDTEAFF
TRBJ2-7 | NA | TRBV24-1 | few | TGTGCCACCAGTGGCACAGGCTCCTACGAGCAGTACTTC | CATSGTGSYEQYF
TRBJ1-2 | NA | TRBV24-1 | NA | TGTGCCACCAGTAAGGGACCCAACTATGGCTACACCTTC | CATSKGPNYGYTF
TRBJ2-7 | NA | TRBV2 | few | TGTGCCAGCAGGGCCAGGGTCGAATCCTACGAGCAGTACTTC | CASRARVESYEQYF
TRBJ1-5 | NA | TRBV28 | few | TGTGCCAGCAGCCAAGGGGGTCTCAATCAGCCCCAGCATTTT | CASSQGGLNQPQHF
TRBJ2-4 | NA | TRBV12-3/TRBV12-4 | few | TGTGCCAGGAAGGGACGGTTGATCTTGGCCAAAAACATTCAGTACTTC | CARKGRLILAKNIQYF
TRBJ1-5 | TRBD1 | TRBV20-1 | few | TGCAGTGCTAGGACAGGGGGACAGCCCCAGCATTTT | CSARTGGQPQHF
TRBJ2-1 | NA | TRBV20-1 | few | TGCAGTGCTAGAGAAGGGGCGGATGAGCAGTTCTTC | CSAREGADEQFF
TRBJ2-1 | TRBD2 | TRBV29-1 | few | TGCAGCGTTGTTGGTGGCGGGGGACCTTGGAATGAGCAGTTCTTC | CSVVGGGGPWNEQFF
TRBJ2-1 | TRBD1 | TRBV4-2 | few | TGTGCCAGCAGCCAAGATAGGGGGCCAGGTAGTGAGCAGTTCTTC | CASSQDRGPGSEQFF
TRBJ2-1 | NA | TRBV20-1 | NA | TGCAGTGCCCCACGACCCTTCGGCTCCTACAATGAGCAGTTCTTC | CSAPRPFGSYNEQFF
TRBJ2-1 | NA | TRBV7-9 | NA | TGTGCCAGCAGCTTAGTCCAGGGACGATATGAGCAGTTCTTC | CASSLVQGRYEQFF
TRBJ1-2 | NA | TRBV11-2 | few | TGTGCCAGCAGTTCCATGGGCCCGGGATATGGCTACACCTTC | CASSSMGPGYGYTF
TRBJ1-2 | NA | TRBV7-9 | NA | TGTGCCAGCATAAATCCCCGGGAGACCCTCTATGGCTACACCTTC | CASINPRETLYGYTF
TRBJ1-1 | NA | TRBV11-1 | few | TGTGCCAGCAGTCTGGACCGACTTGGGAACACTGAAGCTTTCTTT | CASSLDRLGNTEAFF
TRBJ2-5 | TRBD1 | TRBV6-5 | many | TGTGCCAGCAGTTCCGACAGGGGGAGAGAGACCCAGTACTTC | CASSSDRGRETQYF
TRBJ1-5 | NA | TRBV6-1 | NA | TGTGCCAGCAGTCCTCAAGGGGGGCTTGGACAGCCCCAGCATTTT | CASSPQGGLGQPQHF
TRBJ2-6 | TRBD1 | TRBV7-2 | NA | TGTGCCAGCAGCTTCAACCGACAGGGGGCGGTTGGGGCCAACGTCCTGACTTTC | CASSFNRQGAVGANVLTF
TRBJ1-2 | NA | TRBV7-3 | few | TGTGCCAGCACTCTCTGGGACGGCCCCGAAGGGGGCTACACCTTC | CASTLWDGPEGGYTF
TRBJ1-2 | NA | TRBV6-1 | NA | TGTGCCAGCAATCTAGATGGGACAATCGGCTACACCTTC | CASNLDGTIGYTF
TRBJ1-2 | TRBD1 | TRBV20-1 | few | TGCAGTGCTGCTCAGGGGGCTGATGGCTACACCTTC | CSAAQGADGYTF
TRBJ2-7 | TRBD1 | TRBV6-2/TRBV6-3 | NA | TGTGCCAGCAGTCTGAGGGGGCGTAACTCCTACGAGCAGTACTTC | CASSLRGRNSYEQYF
TRBJ2-3 | NA | TRBV15 | few | TGTGCCACCAGCGCGGGGCAGCGTAGCTCCTACGAGCAGTATTTT | CATSAGQRSSYEQYF
TRBJ1-4 | TRBD1 | TRBV27 | NA | TGTGCCAGCAGAAAGGGACAGTCGAATGAAAAACGGTTTTTT | CASRKGQSNEKRFF
TRBJ1-2 | NA | TRBV29-1 | NA | TGCAGCGTTGAAATAGAGGGTAACTATGGCTACACCTTC | CSVEIEGNYGYTF
TRBJ1-4 | NA | TRBV9 | few | TGTGCCAGCAGCGTAGGTAGTGGCAGGGGACAAGAAAAACTGTTTTTT | CASSVGSGRGQEKLFF
TRBJ2-7 | NA | TRBV7-2 | NA | TGTGCCAGCAGCGGAGTCATCCGGGAAATACCCTACGAGCAGTACTTC | CASSGVIREIPYEQYF